The 8 T cell receptor beta chains reported below all come from one sample, sequenced in a study of technical replicates of blood from a few donors. Here immunoSEQ multiplex PCR was the method, and the copy in TCRdb shows in-frame clones only, minus some. The table lists about 56,000 clones, 90% to 95% of them singletons, with about 3% in the top ten. What was sequenced was PBMCs. The receptors derive from a human donor in good health. Some clones in this sample may be carry-over from other donors' samples.

V gene TRBV5-1 combines with J gene TRBJ2-4; tentative D call: TRBD2 (5 bases). The CDR3 runs 14 residues. The V gene's germline CDR1 is SGHRS and CDR2 YFSETQ. V was pared by 7 bases and J by 3 bases, with 14 bases between. The CDR3: CASSRGIDKNIQYF. The CDR3 DNA reads TGCGCCAGCTCCCGGGGTATCGACAAAAACATTCAGTACTTC.

CDR3 amino acids: CASSAGTVTEAFF. The CDR3 coding sequence is TGTGCCAGCAGTGCCGGGACAGTCACTGAAGCTTTCTTT. The chain carries TRBV6-4 and TRBJ1-1; 7 nucleotides match TRBD1. Germline lookup yields CDR1 MRHNA and CDR2 SNTAGT. This CDR3 region has 13 residues. V lost 4 bases, J lost 4 bases, and 3 bases stayed unmatched.

The chain joins TRBV27 to TRBJ2-1, with 8 bases lining up with TRBD2. This CDR3 has 19 amino acids. The V segment lost 3 bases and the J segment 8 bases; nucleotides outside the gene matches: 21. The germline V gene has CDR1 MNHEY and CDR2 SMNVEV (reference sequence). The CDR3 sequence is CASSFIQGLAGSLVDEQFF. The DNA for the CDR3 is TGTGCCAGCAGTTTTATTCAGGGGCTAGCGGGTAGTTTAGTCGATGAGCAGTTCTTC.

This clone was picked up one time. The genes are TRBV5-4 and TRBJ2-5; 14 bases align to TRBD2. The V gene end was trimmed by 0 bases and the J gene end by 5 bases; junction bases not matched to a gene: 6. The CDR3 extends over 17 amino acids. Germline loops: CDR1 SGHNT, CDR2 YYREEE (reference sequence). CDR3 nucleotides: TGTGCCAGCAGCTTGGAAGGGGGACTAGCGGGAGACGAGACCCAGTACTTC. Protein: CASSLEGGLAGDETQYF.

This sequence joins TRBV4-1 and TRBJ2-2, with 8 bases lining up with TRBD2. V lost 3 bases to trimming and J lost 1 base; unmatched junction nucleotides: 7. Germline CDR1 MGHRA, CDR2 YSYEKL. The CDR3 covers 17 residues. The CDR3 coding sequence is TGCGCCAGCAGCCAGGGCAGGCTAGCGGGGAACACCGGGGAGCTGTTTTTT. Amino acid sequence: CASSQGRLAGNTGELFF.

This clone has a single count. The chain is built from TRBV5-6 and TRBJ1-2; D is unclear. Germline V gene data show CDR1 as SGHDT and CDR2 as YYEEEE. This CDR3 is 13 amino acids long. Trimming cost V 1 base and J 5 bases, with 9 bases left between them. This CDR3 reads CASSLRGGYGYTF. The CDR3 region has the DNA TGTGCCAGCAGCTTGAGAGGAGGATATGGCTACACCTTC.

The chain couples TRBV27 to TRBJ1-6, with 10 bases that match TRBD1. J was trimmed by 8 bases and V by 5 bases; bases with no gene match: 12. This CDR3 is 17 amino acids long. Germline V gives CDR1 MNHEY, CDR2 SMNVEV (reference sequence). The CDR3 region has the DNA TGTGCCAGCAGTCCACGACAGGGGGCGCTTCTCGATTCACCCCTCCACTTT. Translation: CASSPRQGALLDSPLHF.

The chain joins TRBV6-4 to TRBJ1-2, with D tentatively TRBD1 (6 bases). The CDR3 has 13 amino acids. V lost 6 bases and J lost 5, with 13 bases in between. The germline CDR1 and CDR2 sequences are MRHNA and SNTAGT. The CDR3: CASSRTASYGYTF. In DNA form, the CDR3 reads TGTGCCAGCAGCAGGACAGCCTCATATGGCTACACCTTC.